The T cell receptor (beta chain) under discussion was sequenced for a study of control samples from healthy donors and cancer patients. Assay: immunoSEQ multiplex PCR; the TCRdb copy retains only in-frame clones and omits some. Altogether some 100,000 clones are present, about nine tenths being singletons, with the ten largest covering roughly 4.4%. The CDR3 contains 14 residues. Germline loops: CDR1 LGHDT, CDR2 YNNKEL (reference sequence). Trimming shortened V by 1 base and J by 10 bases, and 11 bases separated the two germline ends. The material sequenced was blood. This TCR was sampled from a human donor in good health. The donor label of this sample is uncertain. The chain joins TRBV3-1 (or the pseudogene TRBV3-2) to TRBJ1-6, with D unclear. DNA for the CDR3: TGTGCCAGCAGCCAAGCTGGACTGGAATCACCCCTCCACTTT. Its protein is CASSQAGLESPLHF.